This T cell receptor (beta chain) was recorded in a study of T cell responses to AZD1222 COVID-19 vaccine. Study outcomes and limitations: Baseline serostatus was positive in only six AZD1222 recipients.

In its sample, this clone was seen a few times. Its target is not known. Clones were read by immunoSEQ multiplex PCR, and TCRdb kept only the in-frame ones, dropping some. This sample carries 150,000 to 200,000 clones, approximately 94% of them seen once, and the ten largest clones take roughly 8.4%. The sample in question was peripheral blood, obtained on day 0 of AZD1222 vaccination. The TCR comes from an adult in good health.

This CDR3 reads CASSVGGGSPLHF. The CDR3 nucleotides read TGTGCCAGCAGCGTGGGCGGGGGATCACCCCTCCACTTT. The J gene is TRBJ1-6, the V gene TRBV5-6, with D possibly TRBD1 on 5 matching bases. The CDR3 is 13 residues long. Trimming took 4 bases from V and 10 from J, leaving 12 bases between them. Germline V gene sequence: CDR1 SGHDT, CDR2 YYEEEE.